Listed below are T cell receptor beta chains from one sample, sequenced in a study of blood T cell repertoires in COVID-19. Clones were read by immunoSEQ multiplex PCR, and TCRdb kept only the in-frame ones, dropping some. The data contain about 370,000 clones, 75% to 90% of them seen just once; the ten biggest clones take up about 1%. Sequencing used PBMCs or T cells enriched from blood (not recorded which). These receptors originate from a man between 18 and 29 years old who had recovered from COVID-19. The CDR3 runs from the conserved cysteine through the conserved F or W. D genes are given only for firm matches. The size field is filled for only some rows; it gives once, few, many or a size class.

cdr3_nt	cdr3_aa	v_call	cdr3_length	d_call	j_call	clone_size
TGCGCCAGCAAGGGGGAGTACGAGCAGTACTTC	CASKGEYEQYF	TRBV5-1	11	-	TRBJ2-7	-
TGCGCCAGCAGCTTGTCTTCCGGGACAGGGCCCAGCTCTGGAAACACCATATATTTT	CASSLSSGTGPSSGNTIYF	TRBV5-1	19	TRBD1	TRBJ1-3	once
TGTGCCAGCAGCTTAGGTCTGGAGACAGATACGCAGTATTTT	CASSLGLETDTQYF	TRBV7-3	14	-	TRBJ2-3	-
TGCGCCAGCAGCCGATCCCCAGGGCTCTCCTCTGGAAACACCATATATTTT	CASSRSPGLSSGNTIYF	TRBV5-1	17	-	TRBJ1-3	-
TGTGCCATCGGGAGAGCAGGGGCCCGCGACGAGCAGTACTTC	CAIGRAGARDEQYF	TRBV10-3	14	-	TRBJ2-7	-
TGTGCCAGCACACGGGGAGGCGGGAGCACCGGGGAGCTGTTTTTT	CASTRGGGSTGELFF	TRBV3-1/TRBV3-2	15	TRBD2	TRBJ2-2	few
TGTGCCAGCAGTAAGGACAGGGGCAATGAGCAGTTCTTC	CASSKDRGNEQFF	TRBV7-9	13	TRBD1	TRBJ2-1	-
TGTGCCAGCAGTTACTCTGGACAGGGGAATTCACCCCTCCACTTT	CASSYSGQGNSPLHF	TRBV6-6	15	TRBD1	TRBJ1-6	-
TGTGCCAGCAGCTTGGGCCGGGGAGTACCGAATGGCTACACCTTC	CASSLGRGVPNGYTF	TRBV5-6	15	-	TRBJ1-2	-
TGTGCCAGCACGGCGGGGGGCGAAAGTCCCTACGAGCAGTACTTC	CASTAGGESPYEQYF	TRBV28	15	TRBD2	TRBJ2-7	-
TGTGCCAGCAGTACCAGGACAGCAAACTATGGCTACACCTTC	CASSTRTANYGYTF	TRBV6-5	14	-	TRBJ1-2	-
TGCGCCAGCAGCTTTATTGATGAGCAGTTCTTC	CASSFIDEQFF	TRBV5-1	11	-	TRBJ2-1	few
TGTGCCAGCAGTGCGAGAAGCGGGGGGGAGACCCAGTACTTC	CASSARSGGETQYF	TRBV2	14	TRBD2	TRBJ2-5	-
TGTGCCAGCACCCGGCGGGGGAGCACAGATACGCAGTATTTT	CASTRRGSTDTQYF	TRBV9	14	TRBD2	TRBJ2-3	-
TGTGCCAGCAGCGTGGACAGGGGGAACACTGAAGCTTTCTTT	CASSVDRGNTEAFF	TRBV7-2	14	TRBD1	TRBJ1-1	-
TGTGCCAGCAGCGTACCGCTTCAGGGAAACACCATATATTTT	CASSVPLQGNTIYF	TRBV7-2	14	-	TRBJ1-3	few
TGTGCCAGCTCACCACCGACTATGAACGCCGGGGAGCTGTTTTTT	CASSPPTMNAGELFF	TRBV18	15	-	TRBJ2-2	-
TGTGCCAGCAGCTTAGGGGCGAGGGGGGGCGTAGGTACGCAGTATTTT	CASSLGARGGVGTQYF	TRBV11-2	16	-	TRBJ2-3	-
TGTGCCAGCGTCCGGGACGGGAGGTCCTACGAGCAGTACTTC	CASVRDGRSYEQYF	TRBV6-5	14	TRBD2	TRBJ2-7	-
TGTGCCAGCAGCCCACGGACAGCGGTTCCAACTAATGAAAAACTGTTTTTT	CASSPRTAVPTNEKLFF	TRBV7-8	17	-	TRBJ1-4	-
TGTGCCAGTAGTATGGACTACGGATTAGCCAAAAACATTCAGTACTTC	CASSMDYGLAKNIQYF	TRBV19	16	-	TRBJ2-4	-
TGTGCCAGCTCAATCCGGGAGGGGGTGAATGAGCAGTTCTTC	CASSIREGVNEQFF	TRBV18	14	TRBD2	TRBJ2-1	-
TGTGCCAGCAGCTTAAGTGGGAGGAAGGAAGCTTTCTTT	CASSLSGRKEAFF	TRBV7-8	13	-	TRBJ1-1	-
TGTGCCAGCAGCTCCGGACTGGGCTCCTACAATGAGCAGTTCTTC	CASSSGLGSYNEQFF	TRBV9	15	-	TRBJ2-1	-
TGTGTCAGAAGCCCCGGAGGGGCCAGGATCTTACAAGCTTTCTTT	CVRSPGGARILQAFF	TRBV7-5	15	-	TRBJ1-1	-
TGTGCCAGCAGTTACGATTACGGGAAGAGTATGTTTGGGTCCTACAATGAGCAGTTCTTC	CASSYDYGKSMFGSYNEQFF	TRBV6-2/TRBV6-3	20	-	TRBJ2-1	-
TGTGCCAGCAGCACCGTCTCGGGTTCCTCCGAGCAGTACTTC	CASSTVSGSSEQYF	TRBV13	14	-	TRBJ2-7	-
TGTGCCAGCCAGGTTGAAGCTAACTATGGCTACACCTTC	CASQVEANYGYTF	TRBV2	13	-	TRBJ1-2	-
TGTGCCTGGAGCCTCCTTAGCGGGCCCCGCAATGAGCAGTTCTTC	CAWSLLSGPRNEQFF	TRBV30	15	TRBD2	TRBJ2-1	-
TGTGCCAGCAGCTTAGGGTCTAACAATCAGCCCCAGCATTTT	CASSLGSNNQPQHF	TRBV7-2	14	-	TRBJ1-5	-
TGCGCCAGCAGCCCCGGAAAGGCGGCAGATACGCAGTATTTT	CASSPGKAADTQYF	TRBV5-1	14	-	TRBJ2-3	-
TGTGCCAGCAGCGGGAGGACCTTTTTGGGCGAGCAGTACTTC	CASSGRTFLGEQYF	TRBV13	14	-	TRBJ2-7	few
TGTGCTAGTGGTTTGGTACTGGCAGGGCCTAGCGGGATAAACAATGAGCAGTTCTTC	CASGLVLAGPSGINNEQFF	TRBV12-5	19	TRBD2	TRBJ2-1	once
TGCAGCGTTGATGGGCACTCCCAAGAGACCCAGTACTTC	CSVDGHSQETQYF	TRBV29-1	13	-	TRBJ2-5	-
TGTGCCAGCAACCCGGGACAGGGGGTAGGCGAGCAGTACTTC	CASNPGQGVGEQYF	TRBV5-4	14	TRBD1	TRBJ2-7	-
TGTGCCAGCAGCTTAGACCAATGGGACAGGGGGCTTGGCTACACCTTC	CASSLDQWDRGLGYTF	TRBV7-2	16	TRBD1	TRBJ1-2	-
TGTGCCAGCAGTACCATGGACAGTAGCTATGGCTACACCTTC	CASSTMDSSYGYTF	TRBV28	14	-	TRBJ1-2	-
TGTGCCAGCAGCTTGGTCCGCAGACTAGACTACGAGCAGTACTTC	CASSLVRRLDYEQYF	TRBV5-6	15	-	TRBJ2-7	-
TGTGCCAGCACCACTTCCGATGCAAACACCATATATTTT	CASTTSDANTIYF	TRBV5-4	13	-	TRBJ1-3	once
TGTGCCAGCAGCTCATTGGACAGCTACGAGCAGTACTTC	CASSSLDSYEQYF	TRBV7-9	13	-	TRBJ2-7	once
TGTGCCAGCAGCTTAGGGACAGGGTATGGCTACACCTTC	CASSLGTGYGYTF	TRBV7-9	13	TRBD1	TRBJ1-2	-
TGTGCCAGCAGCCAAAGGGGCGGGGGGGCGAAAGAGACCCAGTACTTC	CASSQRGGGAKETQYF	TRBV3-1/TRBV3-2	16	TRBD2	TRBJ2-5	-
TGTGCCAGCAGCGGGGACAGGCGTAACTATGGCTACACCTTC	CASSGDRRNYGYTF	TRBV9	14	TRBD1	TRBJ1-2	-
TGTGCCAGCAGAATCTCGGGATCTGGAAACACCATATATTTT	CASRISGSGNTIYF	TRBV5-5	14	-	TRBJ1-3	once
TGTGCCAGCAGTACCACTTCCCCGACTATAAGCTCCTACGAGCAGTACTTC	CASSTTSPTISSYEQYF	TRBV28	17	-	TRBJ2-7	-
TGTGCCAGCAGTCCTCCGGGACAGGGCTACGAGCAGTACTTC	CASSPPGQGYEQYF	TRBV7-9	14	TRBD1	TRBJ2-7	-
TGTGCCAGCAGCCTAACAGGGGGCGGAAACACCATATATTTT	CASSLTGGGNTIYF	TRBV28	14	TRBD1	TRBJ1-3	-
TGTGCCATCAGTGGACACGACAGGGGGCAGCCTGAAGCTTTCTTT	CAISGHDRGQPEAFF	TRBV10-3	15	TRBD1	TRBJ1-1	-
TGTGCCAGCAGCTTGATACTCGGGGTAGCGAAAGAAAAAGATACGCAGTATTTT	CASSLILGVAKEKDTQYF	TRBV7-8	18	-	TRBJ2-3	-
TGTGCCAGCAGCCAAGAACAGATATCTGGAAACACCATATATTTT	CASSQEQISGNTIYF	TRBV9	15	-	TRBJ1-3	-
TGTGCCAGCAGTTTGCGGGAGAACACTGAAGCTTTCTTT	CASSLRENTEAFF	TRBV27	13	-	TRBJ1-1	-
TGTGCCAGCAGTTCGGCCGGGACTAGGGGCTACGAGCAGTACTTC	CASSSAGTRGYEQYF	TRBV6-2/TRBV6-3	15	TRBD2	TRBJ2-7	once